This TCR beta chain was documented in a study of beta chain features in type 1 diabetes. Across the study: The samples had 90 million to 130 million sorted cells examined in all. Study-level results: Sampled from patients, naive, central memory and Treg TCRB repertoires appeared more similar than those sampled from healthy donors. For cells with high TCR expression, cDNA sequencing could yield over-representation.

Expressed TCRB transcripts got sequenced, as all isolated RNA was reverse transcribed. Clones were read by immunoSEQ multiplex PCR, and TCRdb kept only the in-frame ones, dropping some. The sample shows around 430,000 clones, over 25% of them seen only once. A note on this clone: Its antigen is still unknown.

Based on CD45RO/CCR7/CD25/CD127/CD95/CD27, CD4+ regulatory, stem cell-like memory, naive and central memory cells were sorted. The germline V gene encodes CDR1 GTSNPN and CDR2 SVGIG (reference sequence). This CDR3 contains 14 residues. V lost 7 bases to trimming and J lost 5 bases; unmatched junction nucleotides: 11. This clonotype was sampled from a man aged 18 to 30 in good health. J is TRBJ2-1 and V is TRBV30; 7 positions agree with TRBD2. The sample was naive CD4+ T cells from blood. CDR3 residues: CASTPAGKDNEQFF. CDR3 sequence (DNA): TGTGCCTCGACCCCAGCGGGAAAAGACAATGAGCAGTTCTTC.